The source of this T cell receptor (beta chain) is a study of tumor-infiltrating lymphocytes in localized non-small cell lung cancer. Study overall: Several tumor histologies, both smoking statuses, and some post-neoadjuvant chemotherapy samples were included. Findings and limits, study-wide: Only some patients had TCR sequencing, depending on available tissue.

Repertoires were generated with immunoSEQ multiplex PCR, while TCRdb's copy carries only in-frame clones and drops some. The sample has 5,500 to 8,000 clones, about 72% seen once; the top ten hold under 15%. Germline V gene sequence: CDR1 SQVTM, CDR2 ANQGSEA. This CDR3 has 16 amino acids. Trimming cost V 4 bases and J 0 bases; bases outside gene matches: 6. As regards this clone: Its antigen is currently unknown.

Sequencing used lung tumor tissue. V gene TRBV29-1 combines with J gene TRBJ2-2; 9 bases map to TRBD2. This clonotype originated in a human donor with non-small cell lung cancer. The CDR3 sequence: CSVAERGVPNTGELFF. CDR3 DNA sequence: TGCAGCGTTGCCGAGCGGGGGGTCCCGAACACCGGGGAGCTGTTTTTT.